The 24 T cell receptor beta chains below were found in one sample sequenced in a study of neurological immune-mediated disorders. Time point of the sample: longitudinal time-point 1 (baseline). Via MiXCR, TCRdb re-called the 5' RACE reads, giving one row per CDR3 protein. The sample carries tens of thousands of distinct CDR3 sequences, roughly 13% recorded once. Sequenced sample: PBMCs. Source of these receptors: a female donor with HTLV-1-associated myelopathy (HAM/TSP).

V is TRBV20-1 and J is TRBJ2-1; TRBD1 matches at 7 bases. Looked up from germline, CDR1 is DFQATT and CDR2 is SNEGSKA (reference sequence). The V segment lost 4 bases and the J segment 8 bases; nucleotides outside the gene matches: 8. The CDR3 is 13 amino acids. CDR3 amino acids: CSATRTGRDEQFF. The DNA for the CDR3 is TGCAGTGCTACTAGGACAGGCCGGGATGAGCAGTTCTTC.

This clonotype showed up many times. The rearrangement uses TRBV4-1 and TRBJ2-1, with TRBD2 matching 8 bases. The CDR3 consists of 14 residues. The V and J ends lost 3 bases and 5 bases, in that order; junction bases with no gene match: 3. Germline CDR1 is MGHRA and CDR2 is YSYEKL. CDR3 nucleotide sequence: TGCGCCAGCAGCCATCCAGCGGGGGACAATGAGCAGTTCTTC. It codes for CASSHPAGDNEQFF.

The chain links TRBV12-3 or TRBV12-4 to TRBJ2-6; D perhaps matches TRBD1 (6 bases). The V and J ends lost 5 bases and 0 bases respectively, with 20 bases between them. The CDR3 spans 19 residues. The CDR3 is CASSPARTASNSGANVLTF. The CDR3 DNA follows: TGTGCCAGCAGTCCCGCTAGGACAGCCTCCAACTCTGGGGCCAACGTCCTGACTTTC.

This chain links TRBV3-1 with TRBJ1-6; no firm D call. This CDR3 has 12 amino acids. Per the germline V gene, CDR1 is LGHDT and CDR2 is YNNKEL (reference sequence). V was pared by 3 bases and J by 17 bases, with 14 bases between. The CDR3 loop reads CASSHGMRVIHF. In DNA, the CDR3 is TGTGCCAGCAGCCATGGGATGAGAGTAATCCACTTT. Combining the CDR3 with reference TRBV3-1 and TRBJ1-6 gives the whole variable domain DTAVSQTPKYLVTQMGNDKSIKCEQNLGHDTMYWYKQDSKKFLKIMFSYNNKELIINETVPNRFSPKSPDKAHLNLHINSLELGDSAVYFCASSHGMRVIHFGNGTRLTVT.

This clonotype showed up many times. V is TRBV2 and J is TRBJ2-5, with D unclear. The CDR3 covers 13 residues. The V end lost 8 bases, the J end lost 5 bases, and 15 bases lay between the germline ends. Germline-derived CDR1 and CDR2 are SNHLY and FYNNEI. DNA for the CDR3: TGTGCCAGCGTGAGCCAAAACCGGGAGACCCAGTACTTC. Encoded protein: CASVSQNRETQYF.

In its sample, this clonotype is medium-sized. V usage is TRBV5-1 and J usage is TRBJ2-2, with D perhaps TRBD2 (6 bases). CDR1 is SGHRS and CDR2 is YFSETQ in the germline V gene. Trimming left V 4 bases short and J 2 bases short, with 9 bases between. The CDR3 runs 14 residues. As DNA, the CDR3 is TGCGCCAGCAGCCTGACTAGTAACACCGGGGAGCTGTTTTTT. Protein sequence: CASSLTSNTGELFF.

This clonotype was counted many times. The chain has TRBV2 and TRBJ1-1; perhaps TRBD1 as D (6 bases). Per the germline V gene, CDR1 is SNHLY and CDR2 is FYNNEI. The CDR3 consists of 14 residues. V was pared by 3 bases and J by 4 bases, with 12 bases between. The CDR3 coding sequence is TGTGCCAGCAGTGATGGGGGCGTCCGCACTGAAGCTTTCTTT. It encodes CASSDGGVRTEAFF.

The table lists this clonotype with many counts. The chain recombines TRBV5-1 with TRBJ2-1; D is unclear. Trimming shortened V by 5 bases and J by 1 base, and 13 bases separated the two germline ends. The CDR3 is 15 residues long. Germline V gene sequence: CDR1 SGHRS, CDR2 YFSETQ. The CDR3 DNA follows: TGCGCCAGCAGGCTTCTGGTTGGGTCCTACAATGAGCAGTTCTTC. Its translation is CASRLLVGSYNEQFF.

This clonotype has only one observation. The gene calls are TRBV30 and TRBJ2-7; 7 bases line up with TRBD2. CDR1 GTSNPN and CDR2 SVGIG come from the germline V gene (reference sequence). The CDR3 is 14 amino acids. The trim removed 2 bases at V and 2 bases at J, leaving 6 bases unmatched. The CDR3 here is CAWSPSGFTYEQYF. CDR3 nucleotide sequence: TGTGCCTGGAGTCCTAGCGGATTCACCTACGAGCAGTACTTC.

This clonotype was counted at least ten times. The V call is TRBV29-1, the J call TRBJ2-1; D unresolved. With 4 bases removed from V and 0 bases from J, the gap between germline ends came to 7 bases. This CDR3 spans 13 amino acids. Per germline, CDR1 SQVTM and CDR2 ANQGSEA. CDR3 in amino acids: CSVAERSYNEQFF. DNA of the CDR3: TGCAGCGTTGCTGAACGCTCCTACAATGAGCAGTTCTTC.

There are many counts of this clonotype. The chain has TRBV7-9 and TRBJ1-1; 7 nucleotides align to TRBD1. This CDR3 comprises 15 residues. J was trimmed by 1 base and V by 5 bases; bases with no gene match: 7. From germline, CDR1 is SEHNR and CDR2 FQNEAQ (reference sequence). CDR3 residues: CASSPGTVSNTEAFF. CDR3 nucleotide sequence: TGTGCCAGCAGCCCGGGGACAGTATCGAACACTGAAGCTTTCTTT. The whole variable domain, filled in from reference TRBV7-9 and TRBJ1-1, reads DTGVSQNPRHKITKRGQNVTFRCDPISEHNRLYWYRQTLGQGPEFLTYFQNEAQLEKSRLLSDRFSAERPKGSFSTLEIQRTEQGDSAMYLCASSPGTVSNTEAFFGQGTRLTVV.

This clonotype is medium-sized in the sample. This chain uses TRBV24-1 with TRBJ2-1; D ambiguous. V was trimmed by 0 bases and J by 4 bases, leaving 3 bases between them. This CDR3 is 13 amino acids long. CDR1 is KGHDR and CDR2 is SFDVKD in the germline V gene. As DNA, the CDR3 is TGTGCCACCAGTGATTTGCCGTACAATGAGCAGTTCTTC. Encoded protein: CATSDLPYNEQFF.

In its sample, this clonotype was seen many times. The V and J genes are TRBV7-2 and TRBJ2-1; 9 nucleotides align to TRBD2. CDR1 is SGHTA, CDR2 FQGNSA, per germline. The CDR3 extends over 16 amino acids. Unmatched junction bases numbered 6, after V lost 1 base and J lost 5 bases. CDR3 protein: CASSLGSTSGNNEQFF. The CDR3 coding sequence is TGTGCCAGCAGCTTAGGGTCGACTAGCGGTAACAATGAGCAGTTCTTC.

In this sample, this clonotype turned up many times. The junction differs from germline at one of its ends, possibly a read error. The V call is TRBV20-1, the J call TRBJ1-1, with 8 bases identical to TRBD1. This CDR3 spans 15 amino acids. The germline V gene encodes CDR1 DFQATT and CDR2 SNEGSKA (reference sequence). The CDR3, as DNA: TGCAGTGCGAGAGGGACAGGAGGGGAGGACACTGAAGCTTTCTTT. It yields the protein CSARGTGGEDTEAFF.

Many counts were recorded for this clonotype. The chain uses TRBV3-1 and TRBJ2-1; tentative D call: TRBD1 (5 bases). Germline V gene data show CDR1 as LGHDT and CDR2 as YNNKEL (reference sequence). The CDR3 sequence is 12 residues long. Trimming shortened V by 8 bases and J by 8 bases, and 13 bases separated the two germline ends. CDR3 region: CASRQGKHEQFF. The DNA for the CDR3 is TGTGCCAGCCGGCAGGGTAAACATGAGCAGTTCTTC.

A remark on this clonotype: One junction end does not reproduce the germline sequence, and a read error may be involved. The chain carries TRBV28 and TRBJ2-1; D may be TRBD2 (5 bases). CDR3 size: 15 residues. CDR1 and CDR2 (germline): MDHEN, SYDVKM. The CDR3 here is CASRTSGSSYYEQFF. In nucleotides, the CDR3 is TGTGCCAGCAGAACATCGGGGAGCTCCTACTATGAGCAGTTCTTC. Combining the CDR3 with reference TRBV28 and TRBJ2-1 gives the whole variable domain DVKVTQSSRYLVKRTGEKVFLECVQDMDHENMFWYRQDPGLGLRLIYFSYDVKMKEKGDIPEGYSVSREKKERFSLILESASTNQTSMYLCASRTSGSSYYEQFFGPGTRLTVL.

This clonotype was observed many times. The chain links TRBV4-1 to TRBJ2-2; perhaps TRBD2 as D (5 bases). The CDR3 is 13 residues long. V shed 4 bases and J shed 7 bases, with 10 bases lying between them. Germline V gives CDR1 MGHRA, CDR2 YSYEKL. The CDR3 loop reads CASSPRRGGELFF. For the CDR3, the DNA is TGCGCCAGCAGCCCTCGACGGGGCGGGGAGCTGTTTTTT.

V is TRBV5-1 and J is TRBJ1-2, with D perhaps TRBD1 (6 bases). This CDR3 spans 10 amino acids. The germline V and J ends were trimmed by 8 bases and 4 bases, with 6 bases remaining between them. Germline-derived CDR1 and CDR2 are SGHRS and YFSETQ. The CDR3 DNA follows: TGCGCCAGGGACAGCTATGGCTACACCTTC. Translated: CARDSYGYTF.

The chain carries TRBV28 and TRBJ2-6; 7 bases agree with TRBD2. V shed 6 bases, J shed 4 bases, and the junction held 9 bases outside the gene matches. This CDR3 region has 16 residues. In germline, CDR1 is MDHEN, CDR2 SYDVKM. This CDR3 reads CASRDGGWTGANVLTF. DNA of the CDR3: TGTGCCAGCAGGGACGGGGGGTGGACAGGGGCCAACGTCCTGACTTTC.

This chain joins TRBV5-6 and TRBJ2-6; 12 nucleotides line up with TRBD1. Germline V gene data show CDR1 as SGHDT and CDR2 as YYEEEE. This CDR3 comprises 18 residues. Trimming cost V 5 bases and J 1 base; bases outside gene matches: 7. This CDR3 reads CASSSGTGGSSGANVLTF. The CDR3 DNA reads TGTGCCAGCAGTTCCGGGACAGGGGGCTCGTCTGGGGCCAACGTCCTGACTTTC.

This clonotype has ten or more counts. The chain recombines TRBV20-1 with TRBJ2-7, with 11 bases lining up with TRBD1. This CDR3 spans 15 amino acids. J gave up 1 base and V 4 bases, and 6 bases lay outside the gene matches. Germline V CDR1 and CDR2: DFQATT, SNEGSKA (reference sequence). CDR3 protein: CSANPGQGASYEQYF. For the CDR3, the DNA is TGCAGTGCTAACCCCGGACAGGGGGCATCCTACGAGCAGTACTTC.

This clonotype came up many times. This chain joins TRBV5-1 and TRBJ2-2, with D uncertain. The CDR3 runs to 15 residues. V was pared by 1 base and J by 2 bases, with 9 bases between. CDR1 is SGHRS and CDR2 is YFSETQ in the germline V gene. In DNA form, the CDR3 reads TGCGCCAGCAGCTTGCCCGGAGCCAACACCGGGGAGCTGTTTTTT. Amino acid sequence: CASSLPGANTGELFF.

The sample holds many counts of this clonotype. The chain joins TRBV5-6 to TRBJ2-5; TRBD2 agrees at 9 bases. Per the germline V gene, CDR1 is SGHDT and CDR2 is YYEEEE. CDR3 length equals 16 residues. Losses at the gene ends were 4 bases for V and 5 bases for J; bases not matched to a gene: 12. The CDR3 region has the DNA TGTGCCAGCAGCCCCAAGCCGGGACTAGCTCAGGAGACCCAGTACTTC. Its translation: CASSPKPGLAQETQYF.

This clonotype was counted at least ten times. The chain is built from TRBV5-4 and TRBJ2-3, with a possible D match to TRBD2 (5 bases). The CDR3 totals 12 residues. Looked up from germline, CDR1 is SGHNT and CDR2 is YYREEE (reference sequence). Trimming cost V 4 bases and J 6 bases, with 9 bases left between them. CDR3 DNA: TGTGCCAGCAGCGACTCGGGGGATACGCAGTATTTT. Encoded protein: CASSDSGDTQYF. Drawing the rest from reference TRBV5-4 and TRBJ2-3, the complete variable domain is ETGVTQSPTHLIKTRGQQVTLRCSSQSGHNTVSWYQQALGQGPQFIFQYYREEENGRGNFPPRFSGLQFPNYSSELNVNALELDDSALYLCASSDSGDTQYFGPGTRLTVL.